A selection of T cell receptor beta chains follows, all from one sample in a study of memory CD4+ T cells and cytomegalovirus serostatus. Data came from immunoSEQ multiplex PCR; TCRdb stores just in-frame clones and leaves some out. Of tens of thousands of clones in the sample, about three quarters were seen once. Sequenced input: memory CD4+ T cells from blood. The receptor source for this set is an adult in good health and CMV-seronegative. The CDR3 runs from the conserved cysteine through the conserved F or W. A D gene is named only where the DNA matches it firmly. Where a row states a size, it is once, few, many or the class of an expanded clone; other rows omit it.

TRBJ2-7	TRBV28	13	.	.	CASSLGLYYEQYF	TGTGCCAGCAGTTTGGGACTTTACTACGAGCAGTACTTC
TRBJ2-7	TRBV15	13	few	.	CATSRWGTYEQYF	TGTGCCACCAGCCGGTGGGGGACCTACGAGCAGTACTTC
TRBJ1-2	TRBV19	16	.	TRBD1	CASSIDPRTGWYGYTF	TGTGCCAGTAGTATAGATCCGAGGACAGGGTGGTATGGCTACACCTTC
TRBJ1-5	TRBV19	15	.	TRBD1	CASRRQGAQGQPQHF	TGTGCCAGTAGACGACAGGGGGCGCAGGGTCAGCCCCAGCATTTT
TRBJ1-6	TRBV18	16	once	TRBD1	CASSHSDRAYNSPLHF	TGTGCCAGCTCACATTCGGACAGGGCATATAATTCACCCCTCCACTTT
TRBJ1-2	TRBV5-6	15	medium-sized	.	CASSLVIGGSYGYTF	TGTGCCAGCAGCCTGGTTATTGGGGGAAGCTATGGCTACACCTTC
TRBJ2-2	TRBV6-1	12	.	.	CAIRRNTGELFF	TGTGCCATCCGACGGAACACCGGGGAGCTGTTTTTT
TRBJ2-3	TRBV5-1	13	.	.	CASSFPSEDTQYF	TGCGCCAGCAGCTTTCCTAGCGAAGATACGCAGTATTTT
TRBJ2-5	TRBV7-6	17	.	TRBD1	CASSPNPGTGLSETQYF	TGTGCCAGCAGCCCCAATCCCGGGACAGGGCTATCAGAGACCCAGTACTTC
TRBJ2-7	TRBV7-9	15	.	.	CASSLSDLSSYEQYF	TGTGCCAGCAGCTTAAGTGACCTCAGCTCCTACGAGCAGTACTTC
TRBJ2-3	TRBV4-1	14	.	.	CASSQDTTRGTQYF	TGCGCCAGCAGCCAAGATACGACTAGGGGTACGCAGTATTTT
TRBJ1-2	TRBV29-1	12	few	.	CSVEDQGDGYTF	TGCAGCGTTGAAGATCAAGGGGACGGCTACACCTTC
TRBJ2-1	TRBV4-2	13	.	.	CASSQDLSNEQFF	TGTGCCAGCAGCCAAGATCTCTCGAATGAGCAGTTCTTC
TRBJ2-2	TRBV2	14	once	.	CASRGLRGTGELFF	TGTGCCAGCAGGGGACTGAGGGGGACCGGGGAGCTGTTTTTT
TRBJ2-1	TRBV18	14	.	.	CASSQEQVAAEQFF	TGTGCCAGCTCCCAGGAACAGGTGGCCGCTGAGCAGTTCTTC
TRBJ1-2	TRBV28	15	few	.	CASSSDLGTYYGYTF	TGTGCCAGCAGCTCCGACCTGGGAACCTACTATGGCTACACCTTC
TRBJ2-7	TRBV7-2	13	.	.	CASSLSYGYEQYF	TGTGCCAGCAGCTTAAGCTATGGCTACGAGCAGTACTTC
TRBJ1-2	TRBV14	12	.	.	CASSPFWAYKVF	TGTGCCAGCAGCCCATTCTGGGCTTACAAGGTCTTC
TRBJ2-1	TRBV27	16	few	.	CASRDPKGDSYNEQFF	TGTGCCAGCAGGGACCCCAAGGGGGACTCCTACAATGAGCAGTTCTTC
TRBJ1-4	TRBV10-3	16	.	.	CAISESTGQRDEKLFF	TGTGCCATCAGTGAGTCGACAGGACAGCGAGATGAAAAACTGTTTTTT
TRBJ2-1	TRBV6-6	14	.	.	CASSHTGTYNEQFF	TGTGCCAGCAGCCATACGGGGACTTACAATGAGCAGTTCTTC
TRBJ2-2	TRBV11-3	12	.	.	CASSSLSGELFF	TGTGCCAGCAGCAGCCTTTCCGGGGAGCTGTTTTTT
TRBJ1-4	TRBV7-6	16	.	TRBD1	CASSSTGSRINEKLFF	TGTGCCAGCAGCTCGACAGGGTCGCGTATCAATGAAAAACTGTTTTTT